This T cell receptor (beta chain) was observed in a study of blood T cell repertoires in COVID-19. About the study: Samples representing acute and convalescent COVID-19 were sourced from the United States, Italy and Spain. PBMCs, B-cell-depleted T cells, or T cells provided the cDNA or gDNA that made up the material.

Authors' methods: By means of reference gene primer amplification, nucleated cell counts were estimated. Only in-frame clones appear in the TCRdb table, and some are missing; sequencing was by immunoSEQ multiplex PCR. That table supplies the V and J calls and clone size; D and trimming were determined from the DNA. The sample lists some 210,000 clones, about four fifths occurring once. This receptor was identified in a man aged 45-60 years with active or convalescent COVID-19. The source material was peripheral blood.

The CDR3 sequence: CASSPPVGGLAFF. The CDR3 region has the DNA TGTGCCAGCTCACCACCGGTAGGAGGGTTAGCTTTCTTT. The chain has TRBV18 and TRBJ1-1; no reliable D call. The CDR3 runs to 13 residues. V was pared by 0 bases and J by 10 bases, with 12 bases between. Germline CDR1 KGHSH, CDR2 LQKENI.